The source of this TCR beta chain is a study of Graves' ophthalmopathy and Graves' hyperthyroidism. Study background: Peripheral blood was collected at initial diagnosis, before any treatment.

The CDR3 has 15 amino acids. Trimming removed 0 bases from V and 5 bases from J, with 14 bases in between. In germline, CDR1 is LGHDT, CDR2 YNNKEL (reference sequence). Other autoimmune disease, uncontrolled infection, pregnancy and lactation led to exclusion. This clonotype was detected ten times or more. Researchers took RNA transcripts and amplified TCR beta CDR3 regions from them. Second-round multiplex PCR followed a first-round RT-PCR using HTBI primers. TCRdb fed the multiplex PCR reads into MiXCR, producing one record per CDR3 protein. The sample records 52,000 or so distinct CDR3 sequences, less than 65% being singletons.

The sequence was collected from an adult woman with Graves' ophthalmopathy. Sequences were obtained from peripheral blood. The chain combines TRBV3-1 with TRBJ2-7; the D is unclear. The CDR3 loop is CASSQEPRAWDEQYF. In nucleotides, the CDR3 is TGTGCCAGCAGCCAAGAACCCCGAGCATGGGACGAGCAGTACTTC.